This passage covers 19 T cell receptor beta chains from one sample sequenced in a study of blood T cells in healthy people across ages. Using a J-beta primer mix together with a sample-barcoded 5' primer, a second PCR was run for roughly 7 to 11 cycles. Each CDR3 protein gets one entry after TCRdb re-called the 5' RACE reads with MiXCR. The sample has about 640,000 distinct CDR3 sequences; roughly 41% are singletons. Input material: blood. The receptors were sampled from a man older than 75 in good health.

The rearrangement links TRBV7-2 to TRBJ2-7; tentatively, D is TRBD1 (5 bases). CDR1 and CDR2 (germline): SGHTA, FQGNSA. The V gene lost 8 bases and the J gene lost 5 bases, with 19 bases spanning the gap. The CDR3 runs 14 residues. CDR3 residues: CASQGQGGAHEQYF. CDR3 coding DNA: TGTGCCAGCCAGGGCCAGGGTGGGGCCCACGAGCAGTACTTC.

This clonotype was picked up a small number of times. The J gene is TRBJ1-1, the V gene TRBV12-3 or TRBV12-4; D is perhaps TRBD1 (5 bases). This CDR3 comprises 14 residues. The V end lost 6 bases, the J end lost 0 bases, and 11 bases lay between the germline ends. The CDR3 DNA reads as TGTGCCAGCAGCTACAGGACGGTGAACACTGAAGCTTTCTTT. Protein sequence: CASSYRTVNTEAFF.

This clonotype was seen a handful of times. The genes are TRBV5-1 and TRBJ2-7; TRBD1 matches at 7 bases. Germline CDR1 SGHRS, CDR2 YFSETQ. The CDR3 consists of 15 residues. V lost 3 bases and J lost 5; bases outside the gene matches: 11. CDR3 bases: TGCGCCAGCAGCTACGCCCCGGACAGGCCAGACGAGCAGTACTTC. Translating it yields CASSYAPDRPDEQYF.

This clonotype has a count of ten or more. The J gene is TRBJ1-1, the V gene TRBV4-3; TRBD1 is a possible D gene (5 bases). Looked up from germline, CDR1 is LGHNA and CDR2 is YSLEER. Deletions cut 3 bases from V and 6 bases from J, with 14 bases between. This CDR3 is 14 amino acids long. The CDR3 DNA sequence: TGCGCCAGCAGCCATGGCAGGGACTTGGCTGAAGCTTTCTTT. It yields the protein CASSHGRDLAEAFF.

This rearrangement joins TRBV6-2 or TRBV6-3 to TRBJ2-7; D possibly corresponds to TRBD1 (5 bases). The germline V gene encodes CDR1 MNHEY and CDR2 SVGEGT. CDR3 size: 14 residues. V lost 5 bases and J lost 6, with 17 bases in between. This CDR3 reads CASSGPTGQGEQYF. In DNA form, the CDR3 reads TGTGCCAGCAGTGGTCCCACGGGTCAGGGCGAGCAGTACTTC.

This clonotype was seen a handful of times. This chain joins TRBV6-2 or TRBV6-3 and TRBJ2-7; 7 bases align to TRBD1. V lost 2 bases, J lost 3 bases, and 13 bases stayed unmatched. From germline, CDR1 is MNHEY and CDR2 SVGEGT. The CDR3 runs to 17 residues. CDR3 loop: CASSYTLVGGSIYEQYF. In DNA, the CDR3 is TGTGCCAGCAGTTACACGTTGGTAGGGGGCTCAATCTACGAGCAGTACTTC.

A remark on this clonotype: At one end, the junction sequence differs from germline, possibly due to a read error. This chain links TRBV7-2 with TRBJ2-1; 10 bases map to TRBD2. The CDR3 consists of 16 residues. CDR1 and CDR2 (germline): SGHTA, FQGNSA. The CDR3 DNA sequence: TGTGCCAGCAGCCAGACCGGGACTAGCGCCTACGATGAGCAGTTCTTC. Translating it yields CASSQTGTSAYDEQFF.

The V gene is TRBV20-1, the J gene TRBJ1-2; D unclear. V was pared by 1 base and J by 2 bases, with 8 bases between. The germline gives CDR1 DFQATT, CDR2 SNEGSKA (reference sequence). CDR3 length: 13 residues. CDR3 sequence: CSARGVVNYGYTF. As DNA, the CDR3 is TGCAGTGCTAGAGGAGTAGTCAACTATGGCTACACCTTC.

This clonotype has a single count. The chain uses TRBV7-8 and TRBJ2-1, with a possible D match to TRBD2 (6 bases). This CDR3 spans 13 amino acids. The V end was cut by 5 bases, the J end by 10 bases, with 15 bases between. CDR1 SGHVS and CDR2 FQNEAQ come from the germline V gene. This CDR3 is CASSPRLSGEQFF. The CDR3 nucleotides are TGTGCCAGCAGCCCTCGTCTCAGCGGGGAGCAGTTCTTC. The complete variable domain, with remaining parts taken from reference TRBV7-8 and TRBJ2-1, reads GAGVSQSPRYKVAKRGQDVALRCDPISGHVSLFWYQQALGQGPEFLTYFQNEAQLDKSGLPSDRFFAERPEGSVSTLKIQRTQQEDSAVYLCASSPRLSGEQFFGPGTRLTVL.

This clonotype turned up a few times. The CDR3 DNA reads TGCGCCAGCAGCCAAGCCTACGGACTAGAGGCGGACATTCAGTACTTC. Its protein is CASSQAYGLEADIQYF. The V gene is TRBV4-3, the J gene TRBJ2-4; 7 positions match TRBD2. CDR3 size: 16 residues. Germline V gene data show CDR1 as LGHNA and CDR2 as YSLEER. The junction had 11 bases not matched to a gene; V was cut back by 1 base and J by 8 bases.

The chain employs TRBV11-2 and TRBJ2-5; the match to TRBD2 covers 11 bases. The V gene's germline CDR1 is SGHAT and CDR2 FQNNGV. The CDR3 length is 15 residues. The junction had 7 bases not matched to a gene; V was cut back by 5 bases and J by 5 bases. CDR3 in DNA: TGTGCCAGCAGCCGTAGACTAGCGGGAACGGAGACCCAGTACTTC. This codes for CASSRRLAGTETQYF.

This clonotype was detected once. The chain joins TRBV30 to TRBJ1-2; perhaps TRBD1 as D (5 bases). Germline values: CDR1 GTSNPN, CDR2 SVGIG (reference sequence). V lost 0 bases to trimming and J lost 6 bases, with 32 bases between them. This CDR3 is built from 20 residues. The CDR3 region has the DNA TGTGCCTGGAGTGTACACGGAGCCGGGAACCGAGGGACCTCTCGTAATGGCTACACCTTC. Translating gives CAWSVHGAGNRGTSRNGYTF.

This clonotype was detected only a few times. CDR3 protein: CSVDRRTEAFF. The DNA of the CDR3 is TGCAGCGTTGACAGGAGGACTGAAGCTTTCTTT. The V gene is TRBV29-1, the J gene TRBJ1-1; no definite D call. Germline V gives CDR1 SQVTM, CDR2 ANQGSEA. The CDR3 covers 11 residues. Deletions cut 3 bases from V and 5 bases from J, with 7 bases between.

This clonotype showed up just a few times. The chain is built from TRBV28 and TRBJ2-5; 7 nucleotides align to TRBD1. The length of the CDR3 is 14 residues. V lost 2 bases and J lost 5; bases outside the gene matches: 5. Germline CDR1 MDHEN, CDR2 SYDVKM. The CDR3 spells CASSLPQGSETQYF. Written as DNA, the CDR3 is TGTGCCAGCAGTTTACCACAGGGGAGCGAGACCCAGTACTTC. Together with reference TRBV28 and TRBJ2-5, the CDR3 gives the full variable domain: DVKVTQSSRYLVKRTGEKVFLECVQDMDHENMFWYRQDPGLGLRLIYFSYDVKMKEKGDIPEGYSVSREKKERFSLILESASTNQTSMYLCASSLPQGSETQYFGPGTRLLVL.

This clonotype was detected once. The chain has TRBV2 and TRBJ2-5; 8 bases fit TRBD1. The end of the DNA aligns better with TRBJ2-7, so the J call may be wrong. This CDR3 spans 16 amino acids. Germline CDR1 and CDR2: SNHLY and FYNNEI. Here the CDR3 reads CASREQGTGLTYEQYF. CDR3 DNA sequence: TGTGCCAGCAGGGAGCAAGGGACAGGACTAACCTACGAGCAGTACTTC.

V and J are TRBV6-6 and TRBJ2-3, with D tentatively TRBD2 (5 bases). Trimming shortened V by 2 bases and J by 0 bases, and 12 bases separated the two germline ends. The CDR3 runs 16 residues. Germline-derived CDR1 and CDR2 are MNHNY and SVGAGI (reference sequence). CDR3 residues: CASSYVQTGSTDTQYF. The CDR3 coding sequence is TGTGCCAGCAGTTACGTTCAGACGGGAAGCACAGATACGCAGTATTTT.

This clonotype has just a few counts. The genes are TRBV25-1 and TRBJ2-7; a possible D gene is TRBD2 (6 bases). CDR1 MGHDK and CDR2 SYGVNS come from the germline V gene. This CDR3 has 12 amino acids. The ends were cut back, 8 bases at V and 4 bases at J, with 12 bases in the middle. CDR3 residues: CASGGVWYEQYF. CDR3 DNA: TGTGCCAGCGGAGGGGTCTGGTACGAGCAGTACTTC.

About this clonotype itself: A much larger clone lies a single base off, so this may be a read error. This chain's CDR3 is CASSLLVEGIEQYF. CDR3 DNA sequence: TGTGCCAGCAGCTTACTAGTGGAAGGTATCGAGCAGTACTTC. This chain uses TRBV6-2 or TRBV6-3 with TRBJ2-5, with TRBD2 as a possible D gene (5 bases). Gene TRBJ2-7 matches the end of the DNA better, so the J call may be wrong. The CDR3 consists of 14 residues. Germline CDR1 and CDR2: MNHEY and SVGEGT.

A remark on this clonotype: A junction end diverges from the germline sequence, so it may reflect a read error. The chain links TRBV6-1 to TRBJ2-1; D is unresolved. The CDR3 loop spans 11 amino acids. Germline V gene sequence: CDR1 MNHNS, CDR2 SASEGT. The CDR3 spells CTSIVLQEQFF. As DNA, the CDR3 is TGTACCAGCATTGTATTGCAAGAGCAGTTCTTC.